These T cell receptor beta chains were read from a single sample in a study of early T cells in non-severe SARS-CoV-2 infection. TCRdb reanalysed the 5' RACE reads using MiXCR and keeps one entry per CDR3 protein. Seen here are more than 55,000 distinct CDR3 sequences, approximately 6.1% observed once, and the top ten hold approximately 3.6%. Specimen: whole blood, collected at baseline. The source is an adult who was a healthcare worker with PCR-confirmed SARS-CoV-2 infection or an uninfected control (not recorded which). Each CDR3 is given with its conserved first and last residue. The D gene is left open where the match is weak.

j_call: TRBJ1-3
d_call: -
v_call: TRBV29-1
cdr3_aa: CSVDQGPGGNTIYF

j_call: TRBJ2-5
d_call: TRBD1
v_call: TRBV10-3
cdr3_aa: CAISSPMTGRETQYF

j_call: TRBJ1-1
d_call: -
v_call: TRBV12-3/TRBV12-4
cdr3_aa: CASSPDLVGLNTEAFF

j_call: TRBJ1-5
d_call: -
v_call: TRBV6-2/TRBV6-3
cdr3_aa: CASSYEYGSSYSNQPQHF

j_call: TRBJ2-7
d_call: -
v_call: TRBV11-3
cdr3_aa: CASSLDSGAKQYF

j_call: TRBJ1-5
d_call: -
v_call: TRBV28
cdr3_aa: CASRRAGRITQPQHF

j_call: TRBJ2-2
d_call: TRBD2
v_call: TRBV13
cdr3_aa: CASSLATGGGTGELFF

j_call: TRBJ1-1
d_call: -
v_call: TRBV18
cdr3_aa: CASSGRVTEAFF

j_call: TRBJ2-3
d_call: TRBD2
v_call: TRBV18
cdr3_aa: CASSPRLAENTDTQYF

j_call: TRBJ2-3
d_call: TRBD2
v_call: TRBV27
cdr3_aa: CASSWTSGGYTDTQYF

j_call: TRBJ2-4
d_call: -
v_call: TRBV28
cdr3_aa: CASSLRGNIQYF

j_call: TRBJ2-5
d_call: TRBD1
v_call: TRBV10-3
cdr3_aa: CAISDFTTGSQETQYF

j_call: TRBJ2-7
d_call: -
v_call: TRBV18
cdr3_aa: CASSPGGTTTYEQYF

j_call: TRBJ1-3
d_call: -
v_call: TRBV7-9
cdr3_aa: CASSLWDPGNTIYF